One sample yielded the 14 T cell receptor beta chains listed below, sequenced in a study of metastatic and nonmetastatic thyroid tumors. All patients were treatment-naive before thyroid surgery. TCRdb recomputed clones from the PCR reads via MiXCR. This table holds fewer than 25,000 clones, around 21% found once. Sequenced sample: blood. The receptor source for this set is a male donor with papillary thyroid cancer or a benign thyroid nodule (not recorded which). Some clones in this sample may be carry-over from other donors' samples.

This chain connects TRBV5-1 to TRBJ2-2, with TRBD2 matching 8 bases. The V gene end was trimmed by 5 bases and the J gene end by 3 bases; junction bases not matched to a gene: 6. This CDR3 comprises 15 residues. Germline V gene lookup returns CDR1 SGHRS and CDR2 YFSETQ. The CDR3 DNA follows: TGCGCCAGCAGTCCGGGGGGGTTCGACACCGGGGAGCTGTTTTTT. It yields the protein CASSPGGFDTGELFF.

This clone was counted many times. This chain connects TRBV5-1 to TRBJ1-2; 10 bases agree with TRBD1. Per the germline V gene, CDR1 is SGHRS and CDR2 is YFSETQ. V lost 4 bases, J lost 8 bases, and 5 bases stayed unmatched. The CDR3 contains 13 residues. CDR3 in amino acids: CASSGGTGEGYTF. Here the CDR3 DNA reads TGCGCCAGCAGCGGAGGGACAGGGGAGGGCTACACCTTC.

This clone was seen repeatedly, ten times or more. The chain has TRBV10-3 and TRBJ1-1, with 8 bases lining up with TRBD1. Germline V gives CDR1 ENHRY, CDR2 SYGVKD. V lost 0 bases to trimming and J lost 1 base; unmatched junction nucleotides: 4. The CDR3 is 16 amino acids. CDR3 nucleotide sequence: TGTGCCATCAGTGAGTCGGCAGGGGGCGGGAACACTGAAGCTTTCTTT. This codes for CAISESAGGGNTEAFF.

There are many counts of this clone. This clone may be a read error of a much larger clone one base away. V gene TRBV28 combines with J gene TRBJ2-7; D is possibly TRBD1 or TRBD2 (5 bases each). V lost 6 bases to trimming and J lost 1 base, with 13 bases between them. The CDR3 runs 14 residues. Germline CDR1 and CDR2: MDHEN and SYDVKM. The CDR3 spells CASSLAGASYEQYF. CDR3 nucleotide sequence: TGTGCCAGCAGCCTTGCCGGGGCATCCTACGAGCAGTACTTC. Based on the CDR3 plus reference TRBV28 and TRBJ2-7, the full variable domain is DVKVTQSSRYLVKRTGEKVFLECVQDMDHENMFWYRQDPGLGLRLIYFSYDVKMKEKGDIPEGYSVSREKKERFSLILESASTNQTSMYLCASSLAGASYEQYFGPGTRLTVT.

By sample share, this clone is medium-sized. The chain carries TRBV28 and TRBJ1-6; D unclear. Germline CDR1 MDHEN, CDR2 SYDVKM. V lost 5 bases to trimming and J lost 6 bases, with 17 bases between them. The CDR3 sequence is 16 residues long. In DNA, the CDR3 is TGTGCCAGCAGTCCCCGGGGTTCAGCGGGTAATTCACCCCTCCACTTT. Amino acids: CASSPRGSAGNSPLHF.

The table lists this clone with many counts. The chain recombines TRBV5-1 with TRBJ2-3, with D tentatively TRBD2 (6 bases). This CDR3 is built from 18 residues. Germline-derived CDR1 and CDR2 are SGHRS and YFSETQ. The germline V and J ends were trimmed by 2 bases and 0 bases, with 19 bases remaining between them. As DNA, the CDR3 is TGCGCCAGCAGCTTCCAAGGGCAGGTGGGGACTAGCACAGATACGCAGTATTTT. Amino acid sequence: CASSFQGQVGTSTDTQYF.

The V and J genes are TRBV19 and TRBJ1-1; unclear D gene. Looked up from germline, CDR1 is LNHDA and CDR2 is SQIVND (reference sequence). This CDR3 comprises 12 residues. CDR3 protein: CSSRPHGREAFF. Written as DNA, the CDR3 is TGTTCTAGTAGACCACATGGAAGGGAGGCTTTCTTT.

This clone was observed at least ten times. V gene TRBV5-6 combines with J gene TRBJ2-5; no clear D gene. The CDR3 has 11 amino acids. Trimming removed 7 bases from V and 2 bases from J, with 6 bases in between. Germline V CDR1 and CDR2: SGHDT, YYEEEE. The CDR3 DNA follows: TGTGCCAGCGGAAATCAAGAGACCCAGTACTTC. This gives the protein CASGNQETQYF. The whole variable domain, remainder taken from reference TRBV5-6 and TRBJ2-5, is DAGVTQSPTHLIKTRGQQVTLRCSPKSGHDTVSWYQQALGQGPQFIFQYYEEEERQRGNFPDRFSGHQFPNYSSELNVNALLLGDSALYLCASGNQETQYFGPGTRLLVL.

This clone was counted ten times or more. J is TRBJ1-1 and V is TRBV15, with D hard to call. Germline V gene lookup returns CDR1 LNHNV and CDR2 YYDKDF (reference sequence). The CDR3 spans 15 residues. The V end was cut by 0 bases, the J end by 1 base, with 9 bases between. The CDR3 DNA reads TGTGCCACCAGCAGAGATAGACACCCGAACACTGAAGCTTTCTTT. Its protein product is CATSRDRHPNTEAFF.

The chain links TRBV6-1 to TRBJ1-5; D might be TRBD1 (6 bases). The V end was cut by 2 bases, the J end by 3 bases, with 14 bases between. The CDR3 runs to 16 residues. Germline V CDR1 and CDR2: MNHNS, SASEGT. CDR3 sequence: CASSERGGANNQPQHF. CDR3 nucleotide sequence: TGTGCCAGCAGTGAAAGAGGGGGGGCAAACAATCAGCCCCAGCATTTT.

This clone came up many times. The chain couples TRBV28 to TRBJ2-1; the match to TRBD2 covers 8 bases. Germline V gene lookup returns CDR1 MDHEN and CDR2 SYDVKM. The CDR3 consists of 13 residues. V was pared by 6 bases and J by 14 bases, with 12 bases of the junction left unmatched. The CDR3 region has the DNA TGTGCCAGCAGCATTAGCGGGACCCGCCTAGAGTTCTTC. As protein: CASSISGTRLEFF.

In its sample, this clone ranks as medium-sized (0.01 to 0.1%). The CDR3 spells CASSSLRDRGRNTGELFF. The CDR3 DNA is TGCGCCAGCAGCTCCCTCCGGGACAGGGGGCGGAACACCGGGGAGCTGTTTTTT. The chain is built from TRBV5-1 and TRBJ2-2; TRBD1 matches at 12 bases. V lost 3 bases to trimming and J lost 1 base; unmatched junction nucleotides: 7. CDR1 and CDR2 from the germline V gene are SGHRS and YFSETQ. This CDR3 comprises 18 residues.

The chain carries TRBV13 and TRBJ1-6, with D possibly being TRBD1 (6 bases). Germline V gene sequence: CDR1 PRHDT, CDR2 FYEKMQ (reference sequence). V lost 11 bases to trimming and J lost 8 bases, with 19 bases between them. The CDR3 extends over 14 amino acids. The CDR3 reads CACRGQLSDSPLHF. In DNA, the CDR3 is TGTGCCTGCCGGGGGCAGTTGAGTGATTCACCCCTCCACTTT.

This clone was seen many times. The rearrangement links TRBV6-1 to TRBJ1-5; 7 bases agree with TRBD1. CDR3 length equals 14 residues. The junction had 7 bases not matched to a gene; V was cut back by 5 bases and J by 6 bases. Germline lookup yields CDR1 MNHNS and CDR2 SASEGT. For the CDR3, the DNA is TGTGCCAGCAGTACCGGACAGGAGGGTCAGCCCCAGCATTTT. Residues: CASSTGQEGQPQHF.